The entry below gives a single T cell receptor (beta chain) sequence along with its context. The entry originates in a study of regulatory T cells in long-lasting Graves disease. Arm-PCR of CDR3 regions and iRepertoire HTBI primers were used to build TCR beta libraries. Authors' data handling: Throughout the samples, researchers identified 55 to 65 TRBV and approximately 14 TRBJ segments. TCRdb called the multiplex PCR reads again in MiXCR, with one record for every CDR3 protein. The V and J calls follow TCRdb's processing rather than the paper's. The sample yields 420,000 or so distinct CDR3 sequences, 15% to 20% seen once. V shed 5 bases and J shed 4 bases, with 14 bases lying between them. Per germline, CDR1 SGHDN and CDR2 FVKESK. The CDR3 has 14 residues. The time point denotes: newly diagnosed GD, antithyroid drugs for less than 3 months. Scientists built the TCR library using RNA that was extracted from PBMCs.

The data were also submitted as part of a second study, on T cells in Graves' hyperthyroidism and ophthalmopathy.

The gene calls are TRBV14 and TRBJ1-1; D unclear. Here the sequenced sample was peripheral blood mononuclear cells (PBMCs), taken at new diagnosis, from a patient treated with antithyroid drugs. The receptor was derived from a woman in her late teens or twenties with Graves disease. The CDR3 here is CASSDLGGPTEAFF. In nucleotides, the CDR3 is TGTGCCAGCAGCGACCTGGGAGGGCCCACTGAAGCTTTCTTT. Full variable domain (outside the CDR3, taken from reference TRBV14 and TRBJ1-1): EAGVTQFPSHSVIEKGQTVTLRCDPISGHDNLYWYRRVMGKEIKFLLHFVKESKQDESGMPNNRFLAERTGGTYSTLKVQPAELEDSGVYFCASSDLGGPTEAFFGQGTRLTVV.